These 29 T cell receptor beta chains came from one sample sequenced in a study of blood T cells in healthy people across ages. Combining a sample-barcoded 5' primer with a J-beta primer mix, a second PCR ran for about 7 to 12 cycles. TCRdb passed the 5' RACE reads through MiXCR, listing each CDR3 protein once. The sample yields 850,000 or so distinct CDR3 sequences, under 30% seen once. The sequenced material came from blood. These receptors all stem from a woman of 80 years or more in good health.

Here the CDR3 DNA reads TGTGCCAGCAGTGAACTGGGGGGTATAGCTTTCTTT. Its translation is CASSELGGIAFF. This chain uses TRBV25-1 with TRBJ1-1; possible D gene TRBD1, 5 bases. Trimming took off 2 bases at V and 10 bases at J, with 11 bases between the two ends. Germline lookup yields CDR1 MGHDK and CDR2 SYGVNS. The CDR3 is 12 residues long.

This clonotype was found a few times. CDR3 region: CSASRDRNYSPLHF. In DNA form, the CDR3 reads TGCAGTGCTAGCCGGGACAGGAATTATTCACCCCTCCACTTT. V usage is TRBV20-1 and J usage is TRBJ1-6, with 8 positions matching TRBD1. This CDR3 is 14 amino acids long. The V and J ends lost 3 bases and 8 bases, in that order; junction bases with no gene match: 6. Germline CDR1 is DFQATT and CDR2 is SNEGSKA (reference sequence).

Note on this clonotype: At one end the junction does not follow the germline gene, possibly because of a read error. V usage is TRBV12-3 or TRBV12-4 and J usage is TRBJ2-3, with 9 nucleotides matching TRBD1. The CDR3 runs 15 residues. CDR3 region: CASGKGTGFADTEYF. In DNA form, the CDR3 reads TGTGCCAGCGGAAAAGGGACAGGGTTTGCAGATACGGAGTATTTT.

This clonotype was observed at least ten times. The chain employs TRBV29-1 and TRBJ2-1; 7 nucleotides align to TRBD1. J lost 0 bases, V lost 0 bases, and 8 bases had no gene match. The germline V gene encodes CDR1 SQVTM and CDR2 ANQGSEA. The length of the CDR3 is 17 residues. Written as DNA, the CDR3 is TGCAGCGTTGAAGATCTAGGACAGGCAAGCTCCTACAATGAGCAGTTCTTC. Encoded protein: CSVEDLGQASSYNEQFF.

The gene calls are TRBV29-1 and TRBJ2-1, with 15 bases lining up with TRBD2. This CDR3 has 17 amino acids. In germline, CDR1 is SQVTM, CDR2 ANQGSEA. V dropped 3 bases and J dropped 6; count of bases not matched to a gene: 9. The chain's CDR3 is CSVDGLAGGHYGNEQFF. The CDR3 DNA is TGCAGCGTTGACGGACTAGCGGGAGGGCACTACGGCAATGAGCAGTTCTTC.

The chain joins TRBV7-2 to TRBJ1-4; the match to TRBD1 covers 8 bases. This CDR3 contains 15 residues. Germline assignment: CDR1 SGHTA and CDR2 FQGNSA. The V segment lost 2 bases and the J segment 10 bases; nucleotides outside the gene matches: 9. CDR3 nucleotide sequence: TGTGCCAGCAGCTTATTCAGGGGGCTGGGTGGAAAACTGTTTTTT. This encodes CASSLFRGLGGKLFF.

This clonotype was detected ten times or more. The rearrangement uses TRBV20-1 and TRBJ2-7, with 9 bases matching TRBD1. Germline values: CDR1 DFQATT, CDR2 SNEGSKA (reference sequence). With 5 bases clipped from V and 2 bases from J, the junction kept 10 bases outside the gene matches. The length of the CDR3 is 15 residues. The chain's CDR3 is CSALKRQGGPYEQYF. DNA for the CDR3: TGCAGTGCTCTAAAACGACAGGGGGGCCCCTACGAGCAGTACTTC.

This clonotype was picked up a small number of times. This chain links TRBV12-3 or TRBV12-4 with TRBJ1-5, with 7 bases lining up with TRBD1. Unmatched junction bases numbered 10, after V lost 6 bases and J lost 5 bases. This CDR3 is built from 15 residues. The CDR3: CASSRTGTAYQPQHF. The CDR3 nucleotides are TGTGCCAGCAGCAGAACCGGGACAGCGTATCAGCCCCAGCATTTT.

This clonotype was picked up many times. The chain joins TRBV28 to TRBJ2-5; the D gene is possibly TRBD2 (6 bases). V lost 2 bases to trimming and J lost 5 bases, with 15 bases between them. Germline loops: CDR1 MDHEN, CDR2 SYDVKM. CDR3 length equals 15 residues. CDR3 in amino acids: CASSLPGSGRETQYF. The CDR3, as DNA: TGTGCCAGCAGTTTACCTGGTAGCGGAAGGGAGACCCAGTACTTC.

At least ten counts were recorded for this clonotype. V is TRBV27 and J is TRBJ2-3; TRBD2 aligns across 10 bases. Germline V gives CDR1 MNHEY, CDR2 SMNVEV (reference sequence). The CDR3 spans 15 residues. V shed 6 bases and J 4 bases; nucleotides not matched to a gene: 7. The CDR3 bases are TGTGCCAGCAGAGCTAGCGGGGGATTGTCAGATACGCAGTATTTT. Translated, it gives CASRASGGLSDTQYF.

A word on this clonotype: Just one base apart from a much larger clone, this may be a read error. The chain employs TRBV5-5 and TRBJ1-2; D is ambiguous. CDR3 length: 17 amino acids. CDR1 and CDR2 (germline): SGHKS, YYEKEE (reference sequence). With 0 bases removed from V and 2 bases from J, the gap between germline ends came to 17 bases. The chain's CDR3 is CASSLVRAAKHNYGYTF. As DNA, the CDR3 is TGTGCCAGCAGCTTGGTACGGGCCGCGAAACACAACTATGGCTACACCTTC.

The chain is built from TRBV12-3 or TRBV12-4 and TRBJ2-2; D unclear. This CDR3 region has 12 residues. With 2 bases removed from V and 10 bases from J, the gap between germline ends came to 8 bases. DNA of the CDR3: TGTGCCAGCAGTTTAAACGGACCGGAGCTGTTTTTT. It yields the protein CASSLNGPELFF.

To note about this clonotype: The junction does not match germline at one end; this may be a read error. The rearrangement joins TRBV12-3 or TRBV12-4 to TRBJ1-1, with 8 bases that match TRBD1. This CDR3 has 15 amino acids. CDR3 DNA: TGTACCAGCAGTTTAGGGACAGGAATTAACACTGAAGCTTTCTTT. This gives the protein CTSSLGTGINTEAFF.

The table lists this clonotype with many counts. The chain recombines TRBV18 with TRBJ1-2; the D gene is possibly TRBD1 (5 bases). Looked up from germline, CDR1 is KGHSH and CDR2 is LQKENI. The CDR3 loop spans 14 amino acids. V was cut by 0 bases and J by 2 bases, with 7 bases left in between. The DNA of the CDR3 is TGTGCCAGCTCACCACCCGGGACGAACTATGGCTACACCTTC. This codes for CASSPPGTNYGYTF.

At least ten counts were recorded for this clonotype. CDR3 protein: CSVHSGGLAGYTF. The CDR3 coding sequence is TGCAGCGTTCATTCCGGCGGGCTAGCTGGCTACACCTTC. This chain links TRBV29-1 with TRBJ1-2; D remains ambiguous. V lost 5 bases and J 7 bases, leaving 17 bases between the germline ends. Per germline, CDR1 SQVTM and CDR2 ANQGSEA. The CDR3 spans 13 residues.

This clonotype appeared a few times. The chain joins TRBV19 to TRBJ1-1; D is uncertain. The germline V gene has CDR1 LNHDA and CDR2 SQIVND (reference sequence). CDR3 size: 11 residues. The ends were cut back, 7 bases at V and 3 bases at J, with 6 bases in the middle. CDR3 sequence (DNA): TGTGCCAGTAACCAAGACACTGAAGCTTTCTTT. This gives the protein CASNQDTEAFF.

To note about this clonotype: A much bigger clone sits one base away, suggesting this may be a read error. The rearrangement joins TRBV20-1 to TRBJ2-7; 8 bases fit TRBD2. The J call could be wrong; TRBJ2-5 is a better fit for the DNA end. Germline V gene sequence: CDR1 DFQATT, CDR2 SNEGSKA (reference sequence). The CDR3 spans 12 residues. CDR3 sequence: CRAPSGWETQYF. CDR3 DNA: TGCAGGGCTCCTAGCGGGTGGGAGACCCAGTACTTC.

The chain is built from TRBV12-5 and TRBJ1-1; 8 positions match TRBD1. This CDR3 is 14 amino acids long. The V gene's germline CDR1 is LGHNT and CDR2 FRNRAP. J was trimmed by 4 bases and V by 7 bases; bases with no gene match: 8. This chain's CDR3 is CASALQGARTEAFF. In DNA, the CDR3 is TGTGCTAGTGCCTTGCAGGGGGCGCGCACTGAAGCTTTCTTT.

This clonotype was observed a handful of times. The rearrangement joins TRBV5-1 to TRBJ1-1, with 7 bases fitting TRBD1. The V segment lost 2 bases and the J segment 1 base; nucleotides outside the gene matches: 5. This CDR3 has 15 amino acids. Germline V gene data show CDR1 as SGHRS and CDR2 as YFSETQ. The CDR3 sequence: CASSFEDRKNTEAFF. CDR3 coding DNA: TGCGCCAGCAGCTTCGAGGACAGGAAGAACACTGAAGCTTTCTTT.

The sample holds a few counts of this clonotype. One base away lies a much larger clone, so this may be a sequencing read error. The V call is TRBV7-2, the J call TRBJ2-4; D is unclear. The J call may be in error: the DNA end matches TRBJ2-7 better. From germline, CDR1 is SGHTA and CDR2 FQGNSA. The CDR3 is made up of 13 amino acids. The CDR3 spells CASSSESCYEQYF. In nucleotides, the CDR3 is TGTGCCAGCAGCTCTGAGAGTTGCTACGAGCAGTACTTC.

This clonotype has ten or more counts. The chain joins TRBV3-1 to TRBJ1-2; possible D gene TRBD1, 5 bases. The CDR3 length is 11 residues. Germline CDR1 and CDR2: LGHDT and YNNKEL (reference sequence). V lost 3 bases to trimming and J lost 7 bases, with 6 bases between them. CDR3 coding DNA: TGTGCCAGCAGCCAGGGGGTTGGCTACACCTTC. It translates to CASSQGVGYTF.

The V gene is TRBV4-3, the J gene TRBJ2-3, with D unclear. This CDR3 region has 14 residues. Germline V lookup: CDR1 LGHNA, CDR2 YSLEER. V gave up 3 bases and J gave up 2 bases, with 9 bases separating them. The CDR3: CASSHGAITDTQYF. The CDR3 coding sequence is TGCGCCAGCAGCCACGGCGCGATCACAGATACGCAGTATTTT.

V gene TRBV7-2 combines with J gene TRBJ1-2; D is perhaps TRBD1 (5 bases). Germline V gives CDR1 SGHTA, CDR2 FQGNSA. Trimming removed 7 bases at V and 8 bases at J, with 20 bases between. The CDR3 runs to 14 residues. The CDR3 coding sequence is TGTGCCAGCAAAAGAGAGGAAGGGGTCGGGGGCTACACCTTC. It codes for CASKREEGVGGYTF. Based on the CDR3 plus reference TRBV7-2 and TRBJ1-2, the full variable domain is GAGVSQSPSNKVTEKGKDVELRCDPISGHTALYWYRQSLGQGLEFLIYFQGNSAPDKSGLPSDRFSAERTGGSVSTLTIQRTQQEDSAVYLCASKREEGVGGYTFGSGTRLTVV.

The V and J genes are TRBV6-5 and TRBJ1-4; 8 bases agree with TRBD1. Germline-derived CDR1 and CDR2 are MNHEY and SVGAGI. This CDR3 spans 17 amino acids. The ends lost 0 bases at V and 5 bases at J; junction bases unmatched: 8. The CDR3 region is CASSYSSPTGVNEKLFF. The CDR3 DNA follows: TGTGCCAGCAGTTACTCTTCTCCGACAGGGGTGAATGAAAAACTGTTTTTT.

This clonotype was counted ten times or more. This chain links TRBV10-2 with TRBJ2-1; D perhaps matches TRBD2 (7 bases). V dropped 8 bases and J dropped 3 bases, with 17 bases sitting between them. The V gene's germline CDR1 is WSHSY and CDR2 SAAADI. The CDR3 sequence is 15 residues long. This CDR3 reads CASSVGGHNYNEQFF. The CDR3 DNA sequence: TGCGCCAGCTCCGTGGGGGGGCATAACTACAATGAGCAGTTCTTC.

The chain joins TRBV5-1 to TRBJ2-2, with D perhaps matching TRBD1 or TRBD2 (5 bases each). CDR3 size: 14 residues. The germline V gene has CDR1 SGHRS and CDR2 YFSETQ. Trimming pared 4 bases from V and 7 bases from J, leaving 14 bases between. CDR3 sequence: CASSLGREFGELFF. The CDR3 DNA reads TGCGCCAGCAGCCTGGGACGGGAATTCGGGGAGCTGTTTTTT.

This clonotype was seen at least ten times. The gene calls are TRBV7-2 and TRBJ2-7, with 10 bases lining up with TRBD2. CDR1 and CDR2 from the germline V gene are SGHTA and FQGNSA. Germline trimming cut 5 bases from V and 0 bases from J; bases unmatched to any gene: 7. This CDR3 contains 16 residues. The CDR3: CASSPGLAPSSYEQYF. The CDR3 DNA reads TGTGCCAGCAGCCCGGGACTAGCGCCGAGCTCCTACGAGCAGTACTTC.

This clonotype was picked up many times. The chain has TRBV30 and TRBJ2-3; D might be TRBD1 (5 bases). V dropped 3 bases and J dropped 4 bases, with 8 bases sitting between them. In germline, CDR1 is GTSNPN, CDR2 SVGIG (reference sequence). CDR3 length: 12 residues. CDR3 in amino acids: CAWSRVSDTQYF. In DNA, the CDR3 is TGTGCCTGGAGCAGGGTTTCAGATACGCAGTATTTT.

This clonotype was detected many times. J is TRBJ2-5 and V is TRBV6-2 or TRBV6-3; D is perhaps TRBD2 (6 bases). The CDR3 runs to 15 residues. V lost 6 bases and J 7 bases, leaving 21 bases between the germline ends. Germline lookup yields CDR1 MNHEY and CDR2 SVGEGT. CDR3 sequence (DNA): TGTGCCAGCAGCCTCCCTGCGGGGACCGCCAGGACCCAGTACTTC. It yields the protein CASSLPAGTARTQYF.